This T cell receptor beta chain was captured in a study of radiotherapy plus CTLA-4 blockade in lung cancer. The protocol was immunoSEQ multiplex PCR, while the TCRdb copy is restricted to in-frame clones and leaves out a portion. The sample carries some 38,000 clones, 60% to 75% recorded once. V lost 5 bases to trimming and J lost 4 bases, with 11 bases between them. Germline values: CDR1 LNHDA, CDR2 SQIVND (reference sequence). CDR3 size: 13 residues. The sequences come from peripheral blood, collected from a patient treated with radiotherapy plus ipilimumab. This TCR was sampled from a human donor with non-small cell lung cancer who had stable disease on radiotherapy plus ipilimumab. V and J are TRBV19 and TRBJ1-1; a weak D match, TRBD1 (6 bases). This CDR3 is CASSGQQGTEAFF. The CDR3 DNA reads as TGTGCCAGTAGTGGACAGCAGGGCACTGAAGCTTTCTTT.